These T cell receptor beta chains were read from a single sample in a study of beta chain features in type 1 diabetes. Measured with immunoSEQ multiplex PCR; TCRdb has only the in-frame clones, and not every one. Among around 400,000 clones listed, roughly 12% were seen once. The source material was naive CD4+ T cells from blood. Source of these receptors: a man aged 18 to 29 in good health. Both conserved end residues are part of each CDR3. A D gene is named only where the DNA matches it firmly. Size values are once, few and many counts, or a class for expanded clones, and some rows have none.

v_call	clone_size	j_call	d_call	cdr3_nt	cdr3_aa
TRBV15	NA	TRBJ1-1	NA	TGTGCCACCAGCAGAGATCGGGGCACTGAAGCTTTCTTT	CATSRDRGTEAFF
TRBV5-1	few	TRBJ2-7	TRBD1	TGCGCCAGCAACCCGTGGGACAGGGATATCTACGAGCAGTACTTC	CASNPWDRDIYEQYF
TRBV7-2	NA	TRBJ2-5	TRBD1	TGTGCCAGCAGGATAGGGGGCGGAGAGACCCAGTACTTC	CASRIGGGETQYF
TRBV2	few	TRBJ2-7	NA	TGTGCCAGCCGCACCGGGACATATTACTACGAGCAGTACTTC	CASRTGTYYYEQYF
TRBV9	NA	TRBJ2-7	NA	TGTGCCAGCAGCGTACGGGCGGGGACCTACGAGCAGTACTTC	CASSVRAGTYEQYF
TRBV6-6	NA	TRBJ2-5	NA	TGTGCCAGCAGTTACTCAGGACAGCAAGAGACCCAGTACTTC	CASSYSGQQETQYF
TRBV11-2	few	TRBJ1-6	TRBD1	TGTGCCAGCAGCTTAGATCGGTGGACAGGGGAGGCGGTTAGTTTTTCACCCCTCCACTTT	CASSLDRWTGEAVSFSPLHF
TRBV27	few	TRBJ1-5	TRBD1	TGTGCCAGCAGTCTGACAGGGGGCAATCAGCCCCAGCATTTT	CASSLTGGNQPQHF
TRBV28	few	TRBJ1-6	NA	TGTGCCAGCAGTTTTGCGAATTCACCCCTCCACTTT	CASSFANSPLHF
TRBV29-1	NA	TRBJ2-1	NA	TGCAGCCTCGTCAGGTCTTACAATGAGCAGTTCTTC	CSLVRSYNEQFF
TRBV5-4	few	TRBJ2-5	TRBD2	TGTGCCAGCAGCTTGGGTGGGACTAGCAGGGGAGAGACCCAGTACTTC	CASSLGGTSRGETQYF
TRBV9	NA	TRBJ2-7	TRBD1	TGTGCCAGCAGCTTCTCGGGACAGCCCTACGAGCAGTACTTC	CASSFSGQPYEQYF
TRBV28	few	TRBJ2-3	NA	TGTGCCAGCAGTACGACTTCAGATACGCAGTATTTT	CASSTTSDTQYF
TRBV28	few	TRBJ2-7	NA	TGTGCCAGCGCGGCATCGCTAGGGGTGACCTCCTACGAGCAGTACTTC	CASAASLGVTSYEQYF
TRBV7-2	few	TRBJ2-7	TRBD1	TGTGCCAGCAGCTTAGTGAGCGACAGGGCCTACGAGCAGTACTTC	CASSLVSDRAYEQYF